These T cell receptor beta chains were read from a single sample in a study of long-term antiretroviral therapy in people with HIV. The repertoire was sequenced with immunoSEQ multiplex PCR; TCRdb's copy has only in-frame clones and lacks some. The sample contains roughly 14,000 clones, around 88% of which appear only once. The source material was unsorted PBMCs, sampled more than 2.2 years before starting antiretroviral therapy. Source of these receptors: a woman in her thirties with HIV. Both conserved end residues are part of each CDR3. D genes are given only for firm matches. The size entry is marked missing in some rows and otherwise reads once, few, many or a size class.

CDR3 DNA: TGTGCCAGCAGTTACCAGTATTCCGGTAACTATGGCTACACCTTC; CDR3 protein: CASSYQYSGNYGYTF; D gene: .; V gene: TRBV6-5; CDR3 length: 15; J gene: TRBJ1-2; clone size: .
CDR3 DNA: TGTGCCAGCAGTCCTTGGCTGGGGCGGCCCGGGGAGCTGTTTTTT; CDR3 protein: CASSPWLGRPGELFF; D gene: .; V gene: TRBV6-5; CDR3 length: 15; J gene: TRBJ2-2; clone size: .
CDR3 DNA: TGTGCCAGTAGTAACAGGGATAGTGGGGATACGCAGTATTTT; CDR3 protein: CASSNRDSGDTQYF; D gene: .; V gene: TRBV19; CDR3 length: 14; J gene: TRBJ2-3; clone size: .
CDR3 DNA: TGCGCCAGCAGTCAATACTTCCCGGGACAGGGCTACGAGCAGTACTTC; CDR3 protein: CASSQYFPGQGYEQYF; D gene: TRBD1; V gene: TRBV23-1; CDR3 length: 16; J gene: TRBJ2-7; clone size: .
CDR3 DNA: TGTGCCAGCAGCGGGACAGTCACTGAAGCTTTCTTT; CDR3 protein: CASSGTVTEAFF; D gene: TRBD1; V gene: TRBV6-1; CDR3 length: 12; J gene: TRBJ1-1; clone size: .
CDR3 DNA: TGTGCCAGCAGTGATTGGGGGACAAGAGGCCGACTTGGAAACACCATATATTTT; CDR3 protein: CASSDWGTRGRLGNTIYF; D gene: .; V gene: TRBV2; CDR3 length: 18; J gene: TRBJ1-3; clone size: once
CDR3 DNA: TGTGCCAGCAGCTTCCAACGAGCGGGGGGGCGGCATGAGCAGTTCTTC; CDR3 protein: CASSFQRAGGRHEQFF; D gene: TRBD2; V gene: TRBV7-8; CDR3 length: 16; J gene: TRBJ2-1; clone size: .
CDR3 DNA: TGTGCCAGTACCACGGGACGTGGATTTAACTATGGCTACACCTTC; CDR3 protein: CASTTGRGFNYGYTF; D gene: .; V gene: TRBV19; CDR3 length: 15; J gene: TRBJ1-2; clone size: .
CDR3 DNA: TGTGCCTGGAGTCAGGGGGGGATGAACACTGAAGCTTTCTTT; CDR3 protein: CAWSQGGMNTEAFF; D gene: TRBD1; V gene: TRBV30; CDR3 length: 14; J gene: TRBJ1-1; clone size: .
CDR3 DNA: TGTGCCAGCTCACCTCAGGGGGCGAACACTGAAGCTTTCTTT; CDR3 protein: CASSPQGANTEAFF; D gene: TRBD1; V gene: TRBV18; CDR3 length: 14; J gene: TRBJ1-1; clone size: .
CDR3 DNA: TGTGCCTGGAGTCCCCCCACTAGTCGGCAGTTCTTC; CDR3 protein: CAWSPPTSRQFF; D gene: .; V gene: TRBV30; CDR3 length: 12; J gene: TRBJ2-1; clone size: .
CDR3 DNA: TGCGCCAGCAGCTATAGCGGGAGCTCCTACAATGAGCAGTTCTTC; CDR3 protein: CASSYSGSSYNEQFF; D gene: TRBD2; V gene: TRBV5-1; CDR3 length: 15; J gene: TRBJ2-1; clone size: .
CDR3 DNA: TGCGCCAGCAGCTTGCTAGCGGGGGAATACAATGAGCAGTTCTTC; CDR3 protein: CASSLLAGEYNEQFF; D gene: TRBD2; V gene: TRBV5-1; CDR3 length: 15; J gene: TRBJ2-1; clone size: .
CDR3 DNA: TGTGCCAGCAGCCCCCTCGTAGCGGGGGAGACCCAGTACTTC; CDR3 protein: CASSPLVAGETQYF; D gene: TRBD2; V gene: TRBV9; CDR3 length: 14; J gene: TRBJ2-5; clone size: .
CDR3 DNA: TGTGCCAGCAGTGGGGTTGAGGGGACGGGTGAAGCTTTCTTT; CDR3 protein: CASSGVEGTGEAFF; D gene: .; V gene: TRBV2; CDR3 length: 14; J gene: TRBJ1-1; clone size: .
CDR3 DNA: TGTGCCTGGAGTGTAGGGTTTTCCCAGTACTTC; CDR3 protein: CAWSVGFSQYF; D gene: .; V gene: TRBV30; CDR3 length: 11; J gene: TRBJ2-5; clone size: .
CDR3 DNA: TGTGCCAGCAGCTCGACAGCAAGAAAGAACACCGGGGAGCTGTTTTTT; CDR3 protein: CASSSTARKNTGELFF; D gene: .; V gene: TRBV7-6; CDR3 length: 16; J gene: TRBJ2-2; clone size: .
CDR3 DNA: TGTGCCAGCAGCTTGTGGGGACCCGGGGAGCTGTTTTTT; CDR3 protein: CASSLWGPGELFF; D gene: .; V gene: TRBV5-4; CDR3 length: 13; J gene: TRBJ2-2; clone size: .
CDR3 DNA: TGTGCCAGCAGCGGGCCGGGACAGGGCGGAACAGATACGCAGTATTTT; CDR3 protein: CASSGPGQGGTDTQYF; D gene: TRBD1; V gene: TRBV9; CDR3 length: 16; J gene: TRBJ2-3; clone size: .
CDR3 DNA: TGTGCCAGCAGCGATAGCCCCGGGGGGAGCTACAATGAGCAGTTCTTC; CDR3 protein: CASSDSPGGSYNEQFF; D gene: TRBD2; V gene: TRBV7-8; CDR3 length: 16; J gene: TRBJ2-1; clone size: .
CDR3 DNA: TGTGCCAGCAGTGATCGACAGGGGACTGAAAAACTGTTTTTT; CDR3 protein: CASSDRQGTEKLFF; D gene: TRBD1; V gene: TRBV6-1; CDR3 length: 14; J gene: TRBJ1-4; clone size: .
CDR3 DNA: TGTGCCTGGAGTGGACAGGGGCACGTTGGCTACACCTTC; CDR3 protein: CAWSGQGHVGYTF; D gene: TRBD1; V gene: TRBV30; CDR3 length: 13; J gene: TRBJ1-2; clone size: .
CDR3 DNA: TGTGCCAGCTCACCAAGTCCTAGCGGGGGTCTTGTCGTGCAGTACTTC; CDR3 protein: CASSPSPSGGLVVQYF; D gene: TRBD2; V gene: TRBV18; CDR3 length: 16; J gene: TRBJ2-7; clone size: .
CDR3 DNA: TGTGCCAGCAGCCCGGGGGCAACTAATGAAAAACTGTTTTTT; CDR3 protein: CASSPGATNEKLFF; D gene: .; V gene: TRBV9; CDR3 length: 14; J gene: TRBJ1-4; clone size: .
CDR3 DNA: TGTGCCACCACGTTAGGGGGACAAATAAATCAGCCCCAGCATTTT; CDR3 protein: CATTLGGQINQPQHF; D gene: .; V gene: TRBV19; CDR3 length: 15; J gene: TRBJ1-5; clone size: .
CDR3 DNA: TGTGCCAGCATTGAAGGCCGCCGTCCCTCTGGGGCCAACGTCCTGACTTTC; CDR3 protein: CASIEGRRPSGANVLTF; D gene: .; V gene: TRBV11-3; CDR3 length: 17; J gene: TRBJ2-6; clone size: .
CDR3 DNA: TGTGCCAGCAGTGAAGCCCCTAGCGGGGGGGCTAGCTTTCTCGAGCAGTACTTC; CDR3 protein: CASSEAPSGGASFLEQYF; D gene: TRBD2; V gene: TRBV6-1; CDR3 length: 18; J gene: TRBJ2-7; clone size: .
CDR3 DNA: TGTGCCAGCAGTGTCGCGGGGAGAAACACTGAAGCTTTCTTT; CDR3 protein: CASSVAGRNTEAFF; D gene: .; V gene: TRBV6-1; CDR3 length: 14; J gene: TRBJ1-1; clone size: .
CDR3 DNA: TGTGCCAGCAGCCCGGGACAGGGGAATGAAAAACTGTTTTTT; CDR3 protein: CASSPGQGNEKLFF; D gene: TRBD1; V gene: TRBV5-4; CDR3 length: 14; J gene: TRBJ1-4; clone size: .
CDR3 DNA: TGTGCCAGCAGCTTTCAGAGAGAAGGCGGCTACACCTTC; CDR3 protein: CASSFQREGGYTF; D gene: .; V gene: TRBV7-2; CDR3 length: 13; J gene: TRBJ1-2; clone size: .
CDR3 DNA: TGCGCCAGCAGCCCAGGGACAGGGGGCTCCGGCAATCAGCCCCAGCATTTT; CDR3 protein: CASSPGTGGSGNQPQHF; D gene: TRBD1; V gene: TRBV4-1; CDR3 length: 17; J gene: TRBJ1-5; clone size: .
CDR3 DNA: TGTGCCAGTAGTATAGGTACAGGCTCCTACGAGCAGTACTTC; CDR3 protein: CASSIGTGSYEQYF; D gene: .; V gene: TRBV19; CDR3 length: 14; J gene: TRBJ2-7; clone size: medium-sized
CDR3 DNA: TGCGCCAGCAGCCAAAGGTCAGGGTGGTTTGAAAAACTGTTTTTT; CDR3 protein: CASSQRSGWFEKLFF; D gene: .; V gene: TRBV4-1; CDR3 length: 15; J gene: TRBJ1-4; clone size: .
CDR3 DNA: TGTGCCAGCAGTGTACAGGGGGAAGAGACCCAGTACTTC; CDR3 protein: CASSVQGEETQYF; D gene: TRBD1; V gene: TRBV2; CDR3 length: 13; J gene: TRBJ2-5; clone size: .
CDR3 DNA: TGTGCCAGCAGCTTTAGGGACAAAATGAACACTGAAGCTTTCTTT; CDR3 protein: CASSFRDKMNTEAFF; D gene: .; V gene: TRBV7-9; CDR3 length: 15; J gene: TRBJ1-1; clone size: .
CDR3 DNA: TGTGCCAGCAGTTACAGGGGGCTAGATAATTCACCCCTCCACTTT; CDR3 protein: CASSYRGLDNSPLHF; D gene: TRBD1; V gene: TRBV6-5; CDR3 length: 15; J gene: TRBJ1-6; clone size: .
CDR3 DNA: TGTGCCAGCAGTCCCCAAATCTACGAGCAGTACTTC; CDR3 protein: CASSPQIYEQYF; D gene: .; V gene: TRBV28; CDR3 length: 12; J gene: TRBJ2-7; clone size: .
CDR3 DNA: TGCAGCGTTGTCCTGTTAGGGGGGGCCGCCTACGAGCAGTACTTC; CDR3 protein: CSVVLLGGAAYEQYF; D gene: .; V gene: TRBV29-1; CDR3 length: 15; J gene: TRBJ2-7; clone size: .
CDR3 DNA: TGTGCCAGCTCACCGGCGGGACTAGCGGGGGGACTATACGAGCAGTACTTC; CDR3 protein: CASSPAGLAGGLYEQYF; D gene: TRBD2; V gene: TRBV18; CDR3 length: 17; J gene: TRBJ2-7; clone size: .
CDR3 DNA: TGTGCCAGCAGTCCCCCCCGCCAGGGGGCTAATTCACCCCTCCACTTT; CDR3 protein: CASSPPRQGANSPLHF; D gene: TRBD1; V gene: TRBV6-6; CDR3 length: 16; J gene: TRBJ1-6; clone size: .
CDR3 DNA: TGCGCCAGCAGCCAAGGCGGGGGCTACGAGCAGTACTTC; CDR3 protein: CASSQGGGYEQYF; D gene: TRBD2; V gene: TRBV4-3; CDR3 length: 13; J gene: TRBJ2-7; clone size: once
CDR3 DNA: TGTGCCAGCAGCGTATCGGGCACAGGGGGCCAAGATACGCAGTATTTT; CDR3 protein: CASSVSGTGGQDTQYF; D gene: TRBD1; V gene: TRBV9; CDR3 length: 16; J gene: TRBJ2-3; clone size: .
CDR3 DNA: TGTGCCAGCAGCGTAGGGGATACCCGACATAACTATGGCTACACCTTC; CDR3 protein: CASSVGDTRHNYGYTF; D gene: .; V gene: TRBV9; CDR3 length: 16; J gene: TRBJ1-2; clone size: .
CDR3 DNA: TGTGCCAGCAGTGTGGAGGGGGCGCCCAGCAATCAGCCCCAGCATTTT; CDR3 protein: CASSVEGAPSNQPQHF; D gene: TRBD1; V gene: TRBV6-6; CDR3 length: 16; J gene: TRBJ1-5; clone size: .
CDR3 DNA: TGCGCCAGCAGCTCCGGACAGAAGAACACTGAAGCTTTCTTT; CDR3 protein: CASSSGQKNTEAFF; D gene: .; V gene: TRBV5-1; CDR3 length: 14; J gene: TRBJ1-1; clone size: .
CDR3 DNA: TGCGCCAGCAGCCATCAGAGCGGGGGGGAGTTAGAGACCCAGTACTTC; CDR3 protein: CASSHQSGGELETQYF; D gene: TRBD2; V gene: TRBV4-1; CDR3 length: 16; J gene: TRBJ2-5; clone size: .
CDR3 DNA: TGCGCCAGCAGCGGAGGGACAGGGACGGGCGAGCAGTACTTC; CDR3 protein: CASSGGTGTGEQYF; D gene: TRBD1; V gene: TRBV5-1; CDR3 length: 14; J gene: TRBJ2-7; clone size: .
CDR3 DNA: TGTGCCAGCAGCTCCCGGGACAGGGTTAATGAAAAACTGTTTTTT; CDR3 protein: CASSSRDRVNEKLFF; D gene: TRBD1; V gene: TRBV6-1; CDR3 length: 15; J gene: TRBJ1-4; clone size: .
CDR3 DNA: TGTGCCAGCAGCTTGGAGTCCGGCAGTATGAATCAGCCCCAGCATTTT; CDR3 protein: CASSLESGSMNQPQHF; D gene: .; V gene: TRBV5-5; CDR3 length: 16; J gene: TRBJ1-5; clone size: .
CDR3 DNA: TGTGCCAGCAGCTTAGTTCAGGCCGAAGCTTTCTTT; CDR3 protein: CASSLVQAEAFF; D gene: .; V gene: TRBV7-9; CDR3 length: 12; J gene: TRBJ1-1; clone size: .
CDR3 DNA: TGTGCTAGTGGTCCAGACCTCGGCACCATATATTTT; CDR3 protein: CASGPDLGTIYF; D gene: .; V gene: TRBV12-5; CDR3 length: 12; J gene: TRBJ1-3; clone size: .
CDR3 DNA: TGTGCCAGTAGTATTACGTACGGGGGGACAGGGAGCTACGAGCAGTACTTC; CDR3 protein: CASSITYGGTGSYEQYF; D gene: TRBD1; V gene: TRBV19; CDR3 length: 17; J gene: TRBJ2-7; clone size: .